A selection of T cell receptor beta chains follows, all from one sample in a study of blood T cell repertoires in COVID-19. Sequencing used immunoSEQ multiplex PCR; TCRdb keeps in-frame clones, though not all of them. The profile shows about 200,000 clones, roughly 88% of them singletons. Sequenced input: peripheral blood. The origin of the receptors is a young man who had recovered from COVID-19. Both conserved end residues are part of each CDR3. D genes are given only for firm matches. Expanded clones get a size class; other rows say once, few or many, or leave the size out.

size	V	J	length	D	DNA	CDR3
.	TRBV2	TRBJ1-4	13	.	TGTGCCAGCATTCGAGCAACTAATGAAAAACTGTTTTTT	CASIRATNEKLFF
.	TRBV10-1	TRBJ1-2	12	.	TGCGCCAGCAGTGGCACTCGCTATGGCTACACCTTC	CASSGTRYGYTF
.	TRBV15	TRBJ1-2	15	TRBD1	TGTGCCACCAGCAGTCGACAGGGGACTAACTATGGCTACACCTTC	CATSSRQGTNYGYTF
.	TRBV25-1	TRBJ1-3	15	.	TGTGCCAGCCGCGGTGGGGAGGACTCTGGAAACACCATATATTTT	CASRGGEDSGNTIYF
.	TRBV24-1	TRBJ2-3	16	TRBD1	TGTGCCACCAGTGGTCGGACAGGGGACGGCACAGATACGCAGTATTTT	CATSGRTGDGTDTQYF
once	TRBV30	TRBJ2-1	16	TRBD2	TGTGCCTGGTGCCGTGAGGGAGGGAGATTTCCCCCTGAGCAGTTCTTC	CAWCREGGRFPPEQFF
.	TRBV4-3	TRBJ1-2	15	TRBD1	TGCGCCAGCAGCCCGGGGACAGGGCCTTTCTATGGCTACACCTTC	CASSPGTGPFYGYTF
.	TRBV7-8	TRBJ1-1	14	.	TGTGCCAGCAGCTTAGTTTTGGGGGGAACTGAAGCTTTCTTT	CASSLVLGGTEAFF
.	TRBV6-5	TRBJ1-2	14	TRBD1	TGTGCCAGCAGTCCCCGGACAGGGACAACCGGCTACACCTTC	CASSPRTGTTGYTF
once	TRBV5-5	TRBJ2-7	12	TRBD2	TGTGCCAGCAGCTTAGCGGGGGGCGAGCAGTACTTC	CASSLAGGEQYF
.	TRBV4-1	TRBJ1-2	14	TRBD1	TGCGCCAGCAGCGCCCGGGACAGGGGGCCCGGCTACACCTTC	CASSARDRGPGYTF
.	TRBV5-8	TRBJ2-3	12	.	TGTGCCAGCAGCTTTCGGAGGAATACGCAGTATTTT	CASSFRRNTQYF
.	TRBV7-8	TRBJ2-5	16	TRBD2	TGTGCCAGCAGCTTAGGAGTAGCGGGGGTTCAAGAGACCCAGTACTTC	CASSLGVAGVQETQYF
once	TRBV3-1/TRBV3-2	TRBJ2-7	13	.	TGTGCCAGCAGCCACACTAGGGCCTACGAGCAGTACTTC	CASSHTRAYEQYF
.	TRBV9	TRBJ2-1	16	.	TGTGCCAGCAGCACCCGGAAAAGACAGTCCTACAATGAGCAGTTCTTC	CASSTRKRQSYNEQFF
.	TRBV3-1/TRBV3-2	TRBJ2-3	18	.	TGTGCCAGCAGCCAACTTCCATTTGAGGGCTACTACACAGATACGCAGTATTTT	CASSQLPFEGYYTDTQYF
.	TRBV28	TRBJ1-2	15	TRBD1	TGTGCCATTAGGGACAGGGGGCTTCGAGACTATGGCTACACCTTC	CAIRDRGLRDYGYTF
.	TRBV6-2/TRBV6-3	TRBJ2-4	19	TRBD2	TGTGCCAGCAGTTTGACTAGCGGGGGCCTCCTCACCTTAAAAAACATTCAGTACTTC	CASSLTSGGLLTLKNIQYF
.	TRBV6-2/TRBV6-3	TRBJ2-3	17	.	TGTGCCAGCAGTTTCTCCGTGGAGGAAACTAGCACAGATACGCAGTATTTT	CASSFSVEETSTDTQYF
.	TRBV10-3	TRBJ2-2	16	.	TGTGCCATCAGTGAGTCTGGAACAGGCGCCACCGGGGAGCTGTTTTTT	CAISESGTGATGELFF
.	TRBV24-1	TRBJ2-3	17	.	TGTGCCACCAGTGATTTAGGCGCGGGGGCTAGCACAGATACGCAGTATTTT	CATSDLGAGASTDTQYF
.	TRBV27	TRBJ1-5	16	TRBD1	TGTGCCAGCAGTCCACGGGACAGTTATAGCAATCAGCCCCAGCATTTT	CASSPRDSYSNQPQHF